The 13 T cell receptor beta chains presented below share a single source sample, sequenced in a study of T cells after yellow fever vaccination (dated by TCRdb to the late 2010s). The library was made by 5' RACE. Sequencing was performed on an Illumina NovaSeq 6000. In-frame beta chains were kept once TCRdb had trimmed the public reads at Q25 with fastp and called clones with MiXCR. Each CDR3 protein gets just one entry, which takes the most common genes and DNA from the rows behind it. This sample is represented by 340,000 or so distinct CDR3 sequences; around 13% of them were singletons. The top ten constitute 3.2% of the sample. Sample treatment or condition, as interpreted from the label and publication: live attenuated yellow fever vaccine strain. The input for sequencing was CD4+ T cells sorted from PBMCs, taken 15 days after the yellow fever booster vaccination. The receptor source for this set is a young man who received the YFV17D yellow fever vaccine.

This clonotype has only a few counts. CDR3: CASSVGDYNEQFF. For the CDR3, the DNA is TGTGCCAGCAGCGTAGGGGACTACAATGAGCAGTTCTTC. The chain recombines TRBV9 with TRBJ2-1, with D unresolved. This CDR3 spans 13 amino acids. The germline V and J ends were trimmed by 0 bases and 3 bases, with 4 bases remaining between them. CDR1 SGDLS and CDR2 YYNGEE come from the germline V gene.

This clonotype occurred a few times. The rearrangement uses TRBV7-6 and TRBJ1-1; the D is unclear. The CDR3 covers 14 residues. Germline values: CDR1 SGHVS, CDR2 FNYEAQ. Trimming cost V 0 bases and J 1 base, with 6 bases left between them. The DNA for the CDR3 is TGTGCCAGCAGCTTAGCGCGTCGGAACACTGAAGCTTTCTTT. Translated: CASSLARRNTEAFF. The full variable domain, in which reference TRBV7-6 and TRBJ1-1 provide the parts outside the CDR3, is GAGVSQSPRYKVTKRGQDVALRCDPISGHVSLYWYRQALGQGPEFLTYFNYEAQQDKSGLPNDRFSAERPEGSISTLTIQRTEQRDSAMYRCASSLARRNTEAFFGQGTRLTVV.

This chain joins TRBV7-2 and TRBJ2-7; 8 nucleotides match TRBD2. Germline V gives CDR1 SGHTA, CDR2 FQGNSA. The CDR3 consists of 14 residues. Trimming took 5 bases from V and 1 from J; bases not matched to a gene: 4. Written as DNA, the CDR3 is TGTGCCAGCAGCCCTCCGGGAGGGTCCTACGAGCAGTACTTC. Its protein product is CASSPPGGSYEQYF. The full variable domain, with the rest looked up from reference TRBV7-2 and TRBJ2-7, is GAGVSQSPSNKVTEKGKDVELRCDPISGHTALYWYRQSLGQGLEFLIYFQGNSAPDKSGLPSDRFSAERTGGSVSTLTIQRTQQEDSAVYLCASSPPGGSYEQYFGPGTRLTVT.

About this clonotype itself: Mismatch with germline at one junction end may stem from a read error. CDR3 DNA: TGTGCCAGCAGCTTGTTGTACAGGGCGAACGCTGAAGCTTTCTTT. The encoded protein is CASSLLYRANAEAFF. The chain employs TRBV11-2 and TRBJ1-1; D may be TRBD1 (6 bases). The CDR3 is 15 amino acids. Per the germline V gene, CDR1 is SGHAT and CDR2 is FQNNGV. The full variable domain, with the rest looked up from reference TRBV11-2 and TRBJ1-1, is EAGVAQSPRYKIIEKRQSVAFWCNPISGHATLYWYQQILGQGPKLLIQFQNNGVVDDSQLPKDRFSAERLKGVDSTLKIQPAKLEDSAVYLCASSLLYRANAEAFFGQGTRLTVV.

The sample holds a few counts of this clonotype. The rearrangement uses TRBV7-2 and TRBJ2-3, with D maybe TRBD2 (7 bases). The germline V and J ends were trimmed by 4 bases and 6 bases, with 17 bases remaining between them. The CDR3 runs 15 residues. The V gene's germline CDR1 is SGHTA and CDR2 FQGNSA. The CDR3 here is CASSSLGGRKDTQYF. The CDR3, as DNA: TGTGCCAGCAGCTCTCTGGGGGGGCGCAAGGATACGCAGTATTTT.

The CDR3 loop reads CASRWGATDTQYF. As DNA, the CDR3 is TGTGCCAGCCGATGGGGGGCCACAGATACGCAGTATTTT. J is TRBJ2-3 and V is TRBV6-1; TRBD1 or TRBD2 may be the D gene (6 bases each). CDR3 length equals 13 residues. CDR1 MNHNS and CDR2 SASEGT come from the germline V gene. Trimming removed 8 bases at V and 2 bases at J, with 11 bases between.

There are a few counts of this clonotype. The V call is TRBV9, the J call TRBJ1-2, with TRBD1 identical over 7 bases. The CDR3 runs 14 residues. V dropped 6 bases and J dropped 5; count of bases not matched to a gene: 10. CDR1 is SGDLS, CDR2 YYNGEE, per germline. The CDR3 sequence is CASTKEDRRYGYTF. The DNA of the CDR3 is TGTGCCAGCACCAAAGAGGACAGGAGATATGGCTACACCTTC.

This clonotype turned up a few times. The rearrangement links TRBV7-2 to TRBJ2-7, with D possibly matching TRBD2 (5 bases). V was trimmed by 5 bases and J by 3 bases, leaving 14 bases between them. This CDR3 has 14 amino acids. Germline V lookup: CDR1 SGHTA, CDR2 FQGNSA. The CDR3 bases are TGTGCCAGCAGCCCGAGGGTCTCGGTCTACGAGCAGTACTTC. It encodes CASSPRVSVYEQYF.

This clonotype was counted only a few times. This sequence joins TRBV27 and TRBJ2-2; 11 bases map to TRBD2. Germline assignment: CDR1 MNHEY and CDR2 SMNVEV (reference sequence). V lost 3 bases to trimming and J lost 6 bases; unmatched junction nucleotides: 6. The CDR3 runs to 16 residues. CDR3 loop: CASSFLAGGTAGELFF. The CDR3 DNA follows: TGTGCCAGCAGTTTCCTAGCGGGGGGAACAGCCGGGGAGCTGTTTTTT.

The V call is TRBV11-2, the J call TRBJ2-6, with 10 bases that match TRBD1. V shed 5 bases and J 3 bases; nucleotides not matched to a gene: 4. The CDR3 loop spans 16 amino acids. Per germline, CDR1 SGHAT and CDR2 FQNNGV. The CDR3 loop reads CASSRGQGNGANVLTF. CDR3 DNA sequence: TGTGCCAGCAGCCGGGGACAGGGGAATGGGGCCAACGTCCTGACTTTC.

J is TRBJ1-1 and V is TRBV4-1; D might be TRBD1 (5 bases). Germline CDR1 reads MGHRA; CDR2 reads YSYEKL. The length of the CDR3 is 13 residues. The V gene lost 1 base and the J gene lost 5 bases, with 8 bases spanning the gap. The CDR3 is CASSQARGTEAFF. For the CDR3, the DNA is TGCGCCAGCAGCCAAGCGCGGGGGACTGAAGCTTTCTTT.

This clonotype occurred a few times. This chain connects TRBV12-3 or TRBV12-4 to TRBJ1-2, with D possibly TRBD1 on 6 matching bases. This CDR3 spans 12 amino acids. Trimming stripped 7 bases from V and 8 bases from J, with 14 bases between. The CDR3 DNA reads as TGTGCCAGCACCGCAGGGGTAGGGGGCTACACCTTC. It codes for CASTAGVGGYTF.

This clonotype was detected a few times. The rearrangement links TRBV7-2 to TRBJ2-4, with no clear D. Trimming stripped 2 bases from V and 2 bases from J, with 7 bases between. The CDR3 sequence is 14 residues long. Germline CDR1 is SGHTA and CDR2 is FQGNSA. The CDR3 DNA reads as TGTGCCAGCAGCTTATCAGGCCCCAAAAACATTCAGTACTTC. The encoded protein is CASSLSGPKNIQYF.